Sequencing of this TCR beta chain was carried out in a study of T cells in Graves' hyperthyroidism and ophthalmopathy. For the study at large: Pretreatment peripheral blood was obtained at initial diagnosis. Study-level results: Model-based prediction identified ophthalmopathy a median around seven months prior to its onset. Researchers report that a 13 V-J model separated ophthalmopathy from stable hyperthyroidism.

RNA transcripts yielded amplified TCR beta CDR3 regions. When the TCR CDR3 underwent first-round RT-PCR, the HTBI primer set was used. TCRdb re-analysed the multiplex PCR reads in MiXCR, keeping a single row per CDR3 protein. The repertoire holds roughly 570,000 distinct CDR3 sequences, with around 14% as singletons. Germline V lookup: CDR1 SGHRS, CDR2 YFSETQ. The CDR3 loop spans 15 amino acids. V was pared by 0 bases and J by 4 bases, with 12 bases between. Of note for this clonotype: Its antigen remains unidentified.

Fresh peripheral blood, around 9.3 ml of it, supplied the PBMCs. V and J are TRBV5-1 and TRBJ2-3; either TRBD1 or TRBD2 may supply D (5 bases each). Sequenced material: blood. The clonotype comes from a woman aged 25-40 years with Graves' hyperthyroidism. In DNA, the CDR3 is TGCGCCAGCAGCTTGGGGGACCGGTCAGCAGATACGCAGTATTTT. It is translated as CASSLGDRSADTQYF.